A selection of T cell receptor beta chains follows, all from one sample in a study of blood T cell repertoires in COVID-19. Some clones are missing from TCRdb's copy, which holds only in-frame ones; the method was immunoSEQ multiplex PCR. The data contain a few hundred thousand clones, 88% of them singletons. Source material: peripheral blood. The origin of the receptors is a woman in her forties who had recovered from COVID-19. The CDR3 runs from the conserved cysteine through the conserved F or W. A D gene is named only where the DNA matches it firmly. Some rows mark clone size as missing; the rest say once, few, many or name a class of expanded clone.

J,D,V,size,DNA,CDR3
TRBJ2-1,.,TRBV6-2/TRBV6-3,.,TGTGCCAGCAGTTACCCTAATGAGCAGTTCTTC,CASSYPNEQFF
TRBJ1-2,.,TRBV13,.,TGTGCCAGCAGCTTAGGGCAGGCGCCCAACTATGGCTACACCTTC,CASSLGQAPNYGYTF
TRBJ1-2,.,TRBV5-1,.,TGCGCCAGCAGCTTGGGGCAGGGCTCGAGGGGCTACACCTTC,CASSLGQGSRGYTF
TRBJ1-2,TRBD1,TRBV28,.,TGTGCCAGCAGTTCCACAGGGGGCGGGAGCTATGGCTACACCTTC,CASSSTGGGSYGYTF
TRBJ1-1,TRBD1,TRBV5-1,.,TGCGCCAGCAGCTTGGTGGGACAGCAGAACACTGAAGCTTTCTTT,CASSLVGQQNTEAFF
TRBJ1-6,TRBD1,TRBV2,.,TGTGCCAGCAGTCAGGACAGGGGCTATAATTCACCCCTCCACTTT,CASSQDRGYNSPLHF
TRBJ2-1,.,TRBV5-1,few,TGCGCCAGCAGCCCAAGACAGGGGGCTGGGCTAGCGGGGAACAATGAGCAGTTCTTC,CASSPRQGAGLAGNNEQFF
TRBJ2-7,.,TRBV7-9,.,TGTGCCAGCAGCTTAGAGACAGAGCAGTACTTC,CASSLETEQYF
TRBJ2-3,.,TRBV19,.,TGTGCCAGTAGTATCCGCGGCCAACCATCGAGGGCGGGACCCACCACAGATACGCAGTATTTT,CASSIRGQPSRAGPTTDTQYF
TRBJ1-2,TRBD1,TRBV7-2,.,TGTGCCAGCAGCTTAGCCCCCGGGACAGGAAACTATGGCTACACCTTC,CASSLAPGTGNYGYTF
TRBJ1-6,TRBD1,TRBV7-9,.,TGTGCCAGCAGCCCCGACAGGGGTAATTCACCCCTCCACTTT,CASSPDRGNSPLHF
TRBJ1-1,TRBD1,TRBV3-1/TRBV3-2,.,TGTGCCAGCACCCCAGGGGGCGCGGGCCCTGAAGCTTTCTTT,CASTPGGAGPEAFF
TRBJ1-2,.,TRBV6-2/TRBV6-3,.,TGTGCCAGCAGTTACCGGCGGACAACCCTTAACTATGGCTACACCTTC,CASSYRRTTLNYGYTF
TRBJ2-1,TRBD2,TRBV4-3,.,TGCGCCAGCAGCCCGGGGACTAGCGGGAGCTCCTACAATGAGCAGTTCTTC,CASSPGTSGSSYNEQFF
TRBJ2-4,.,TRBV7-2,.,TGTGCCAGCAGCTTACAGGGAGCCAAAAACATTCAGTACTTC,CASSLQGAKNIQYF
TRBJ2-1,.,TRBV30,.,TGTGCCTGGAGTGTAGGGACTCTCTACAATGAGCAGTTCTTC,CAWSVGTLYNEQFF
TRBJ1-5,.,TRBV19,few,TGTGCCAGTAGTATGGGTCCGGGCAGGCGCTCCGCGGGGCAGCCCCAGCATTTT,CASSMGPGRRSAGQPQHF
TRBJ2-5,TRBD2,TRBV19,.,TGTGCCAGTAGTATTGGGGGGACTAGCGGGATCGAGACCCAGTACTTC,CASSIGGTSGIETQYF
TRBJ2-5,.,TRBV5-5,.,TGTGCCAGCAGCTTTGGTCCGAGGAGGGAAGAGACCCAGTACTTC,CASSFGPRREETQYF
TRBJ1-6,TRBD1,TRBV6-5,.,TGTGCCAGCAGTTACCGGGACAGGGTAAATTCACCCCTCCACTTT,CASSYRDRVNSPLHF
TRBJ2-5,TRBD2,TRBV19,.,TGTGCCAGTAGTATTGGGGCTAGCGGGGTTGAGACCCAGTACTTC,CASSIGASGVETQYF
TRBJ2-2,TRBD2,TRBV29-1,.,TGCAGCGTTGGGGCGACTAGCGGCTACACCGGGGAGCTGTTTTTT,CSVGATSGYTGELFF
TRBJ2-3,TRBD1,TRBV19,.,TGTGCCAGTAGTATCGGGCAGGGGGACACAGATACGCAGTATTTT,CASSIGQGDTDTQYF
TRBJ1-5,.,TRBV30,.,TGTGCCTGGGGCCCGGCCGGGGGTGGCCAGCCCCAGCATTTT,CAWGPAGGGQPQHF
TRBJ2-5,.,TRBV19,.,TGTGCCAGTAGGGACTTATTCCAAGAGACCCAGTACTTC,CASRDLFQETQYF
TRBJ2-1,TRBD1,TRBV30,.,TGTGCCTGGGTGGGACAGGGACCCTCGAATGAGCAGTTCTTC,CAWVGQGPSNEQFF
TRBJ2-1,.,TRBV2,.,TGTGCCAGCAGTGAAGCCGGGACCCACTACCGGGGGAATGAGCAGTTCTTC,CASSEAGTHYRGNEQFF
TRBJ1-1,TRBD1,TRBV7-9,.,TGTGCCAGCAGCCCGACAGGGGCCGCTGAAGCTTTCTTT,CASSPTGAAEAFF